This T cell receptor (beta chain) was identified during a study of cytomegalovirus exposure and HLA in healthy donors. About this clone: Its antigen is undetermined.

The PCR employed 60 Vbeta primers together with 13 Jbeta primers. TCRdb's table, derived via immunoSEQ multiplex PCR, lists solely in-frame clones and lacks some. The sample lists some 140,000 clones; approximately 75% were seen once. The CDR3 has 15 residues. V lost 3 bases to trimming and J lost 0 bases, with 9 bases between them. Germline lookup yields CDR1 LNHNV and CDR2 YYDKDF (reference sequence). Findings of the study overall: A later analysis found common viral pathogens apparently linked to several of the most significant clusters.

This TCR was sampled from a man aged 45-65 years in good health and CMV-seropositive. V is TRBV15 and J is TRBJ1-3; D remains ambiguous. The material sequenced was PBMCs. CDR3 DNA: TGTGCCACCAGCAGCCGACGGAGCTCTGGAAACACCATATATTTT. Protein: CATSSRRSSGNTIYF.